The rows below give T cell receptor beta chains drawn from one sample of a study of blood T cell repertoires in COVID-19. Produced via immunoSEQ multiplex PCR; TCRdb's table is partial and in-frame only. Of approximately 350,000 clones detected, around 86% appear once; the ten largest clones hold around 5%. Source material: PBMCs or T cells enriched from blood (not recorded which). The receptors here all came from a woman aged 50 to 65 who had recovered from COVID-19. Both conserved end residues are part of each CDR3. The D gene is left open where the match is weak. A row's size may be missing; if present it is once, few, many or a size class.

CDR3aa: CASRGTGDTEAFF
CDR3nt: TGCGCCAGCAGAGGGACAGGGGACACTGAAGCTTTCTTT
j_gene: TRBJ1-1
v_gene: TRBV4-1
d_gene: TRBD1
abundance: NA

CDR3aa: CASSEQGASEGYTF
CDR3nt: TGTGCCAGCAGTGAACAGGGCGCGTCGGAAGGCTACACCTTC
j_gene: TRBJ1-2
v_gene: TRBV6-1
d_gene: NA
abundance: few

CDR3aa: CASRRLAGINEQFF
CDR3nt: TGTGCCAGCCGTCGACTAGCGGGAATCAATGAGCAGTTCTTC
j_gene: TRBJ2-1
v_gene: TRBV19
d_gene: TRBD2
abundance: NA

CDR3aa: CASSLGAGNTEAFF
CDR3nt: TGTGCCAGCAGCTTAGGGGCGGGAAACACTGAAGCTTTCTTT
j_gene: TRBJ1-1
v_gene: TRBV5-4
d_gene: NA
abundance: once

CDR3aa: CASSRAGRAGELFF
CDR3nt: TGTGCCAGTTCCCGAGCGGGCCGGGCCGGGGAGCTGTTTTTT
j_gene: TRBJ2-2
v_gene: TRBV19
d_gene: NA
abundance: NA

CDR3aa: CSVPGPPSTDTQYF
CDR3nt: TGCAGCGTCCCAGGTCCCCCCAGCACAGATACGCAGTATTTT
j_gene: TRBJ2-3
v_gene: TRBV29-1
d_gene: NA
abundance: NA

CDR3aa: CASSYGNPSSGNTIYF
CDR3nt: TGCGCCAGCAGCTATGGTAACCCGAGCTCTGGAAACACCATATATTTT
j_gene: TRBJ1-3
v_gene: TRBV5-1
d_gene: NA
abundance: few

CDR3aa: CSASDRTEAFF
CDR3nt: TGCAGTGCCAGTGACAGGACAGAAGCTTTCTTT
j_gene: TRBJ1-1
v_gene: TRBV20-1
d_gene: NA
abundance: few

CDR3aa: CASSPNLEVTGLDTQYF
CDR3nt: TGTGCCAGCAGCCCCAACCTCGAGGTAACGGGTCTAGATACGCAGTATTTT
j_gene: TRBJ2-3
v_gene: TRBV3-1/TRBV3-2
d_gene: NA
abundance: once

CDR3aa: CASTPKSGYHEQYF
CDR3nt: TGTGCCAGCACCCCTAAATCAGGGTACCACGAGCAGTACTTC
j_gene: TRBJ2-7
v_gene: TRBV11-3
d_gene: NA
abundance: NA

CDR3aa: CASSEPGQNYGYTF
CDR3nt: TGTGCCAGCAGTGAACCGGGACAGAACTATGGCTACACCTTC
j_gene: TRBJ1-2
v_gene: TRBV25-1
d_gene: TRBD1
abundance: NA

CDR3aa: CASSQEVRNEQFF
CDR3nt: TGTGCCAGCAGCCAAGAGGTCCGGAATGAGCAGTTCTTC
j_gene: TRBJ2-1
v_gene: TRBV14
d_gene: NA
abundance: NA

CDR3aa: CASSLAAGGTGYTF
CDR3nt: TGTGCCAGCAGCTTGGCGGCAGGCGGGACTGGCTACACCTTC
j_gene: TRBJ1-2
v_gene: TRBV5-4
d_gene: NA
abundance: NA

CDR3aa: CASSLVGQGNGYTF
CDR3nt: TGTGCCAGCAGCTTAGTGGGACAGGGCAATGGCTACACCTTC
j_gene: TRBJ1-2
v_gene: TRBV7-8
d_gene: TRBD1
abundance: few

CDR3aa: CASSEFRTSRGRKNNEKLFF
CDR3nt: TGTGCCAGCAGTGAGTTCCGGACCAGCAGGGGCCGGAAAAATAATGAAAAACTGTTTTTT
j_gene: TRBJ1-4
v_gene: TRBV6-4
d_gene: NA
abundance: NA

CDR3aa: CASSRTGVTDTQYF
CDR3nt: TGTGCCAGCAGCCGTACAGGGGTCACAGATACGCAGTATTTT
j_gene: TRBJ2-3
v_gene: TRBV6-5
d_gene: TRBD1
abundance: NA

CDR3aa: CASSPDTSENIQYF
CDR3nt: TGTGCCAGCAGCCCAGACACTAGCGAAAACATTCAGTACTTC
j_gene: TRBJ2-4
v_gene: TRBV7-9
d_gene: TRBD2
abundance: NA

CDR3aa: CSAQGNGELFF
CDR3nt: TGCAGTGCTCAGGGGAACGGGGAGCTGTTTTTT
j_gene: TRBJ2-2
v_gene: TRBV20-1
d_gene: NA
abundance: NA

CDR3aa: CASRGMERTEAFF
CDR3nt: TGTGCCAGCCGTGGTATGGAGAGGACTGAAGCTTTCTTT
j_gene: TRBJ1-1
v_gene: TRBV3-1/TRBV3-2
d_gene: NA
abundance: NA

CDR3aa: CASSAGTGRVGNTEAFF
CDR3nt: TGTGCCAGCAGCGCCGGGACAGGGCGGGTCGGGAACACTGAAGCTTTCTTT
j_gene: TRBJ1-1
v_gene: TRBV7-2
d_gene: TRBD1
abundance: NA

CDR3aa: CASSTYEQYF
CDR3nt: TGTGCCAGCAGCACTTACGAGCAGTACTTC
j_gene: TRBJ2-7
v_gene: TRBV2
d_gene: NA
abundance: NA

CDR3aa: CASSPSAPSLNQPQHF
CDR3nt: TGTGCCAGCTCACCCTCCGCGCCGTCGCTCAATCAGCCCCAGCATTTT
j_gene: TRBJ1-5
v_gene: TRBV18
d_gene: NA
abundance: NA

CDR3aa: CASRPTGINEQFF
CDR3nt: TGTGCCAGCAGGCCGACAGGAATCAATGAGCAGTTCTTC
j_gene: TRBJ2-1
v_gene: TRBV7-8
d_gene: NA
abundance: few

CDR3aa: CASSVAGGAGNTIYF
CDR3nt: TGTGCCAGCAGCGTAGCGGGCGGGGCTGGAAACACCATATATTTT
j_gene: TRBJ1-3
v_gene: TRBV9
d_gene: NA
abundance: few

CDR3aa: CASSIRDRTLYGYTF
CDR3nt: TGTGCCAGCAGCATCCGGGACAGGACCCTCTATGGCTACACCTTC
j_gene: TRBJ1-2
v_gene: TRBV5-6
d_gene: TRBD1
abundance: NA

CDR3aa: CASSARVPMNTEAFF
CDR3nt: TGTGCCAGCAGTGCCAGGGTCCCAATGAACACTGAAGCTTTCTTT
j_gene: TRBJ1-1
v_gene: TRBV6-2/TRBV6-3
d_gene: NA
abundance: once

CDR3aa: CASSLGGTTTNEKLFF
CDR3nt: TGCGCCAGCAGCTTGGGAGGGACAACAACTAATGAAAAACTGTTTTTT
j_gene: TRBJ1-4
v_gene: TRBV5-1
d_gene: NA
abundance: NA

CDR3aa: CASSFGPLSSYNSPLHF
CDR3nt: TGTGCCAGCAGCTTTGGTCCGTTGAGCTCCTATAATTCACCCCTCCACTTT
j_gene: TRBJ1-6
v_gene: TRBV7-2
d_gene: NA
abundance: NA

CDR3aa: CAIRRQGADGYTF
CDR3nt: TGTGCCATCAGGAGACAGGGGGCTGATGGCTACACCTTC
j_gene: TRBJ1-2
v_gene: TRBV10-3
d_gene: TRBD1
abundance: NA

CDR3aa: CASSYSGANSYNEQFF
CDR3nt: TGTGCCAGCAGTTACTCGGGGGCCAACTCCTACAATGAGCAGTTCTTC
j_gene: TRBJ2-1
v_gene: TRBV6-5
d_gene: NA
abundance: NA

CDR3aa: CASAGSLFEGTQYF
CDR3nt: TGTGCCAGCGCCGGGTCGTTATTTGAAGGTACGCAGTATTTT
j_gene: TRBJ2-3
v_gene: TRBV11-3
d_gene: NA
abundance: NA

CDR3aa: CASSSRFLPGPYEQYF
CDR3nt: TGTGCCAGCAGCTCACGTTTTCTTCCAGGGCCCTACGAGCAGTACTTC
j_gene: TRBJ2-7
v_gene: TRBV11-2
d_gene: NA
abundance: NA